A few counts support the clone carrying this T cell receptor beta chain. This entry is derived from a study of T cells in Graves' hyperthyroidism and ophthalmopathy. Clinical symptoms, serum thyroxine and TRAb, thyroid ultrasound and orbital computed tomography were used for the diagnoses. Amplification of TCR beta CDR3 regions used RNA as the template. Carried out on the TCR CDR3, a first-round RT-PCR used the HTBI primer set. TCRdb ran MiXCR on the multiplex PCR reads and lists one entry per CDR3 protein. The repertoire holds approximately 630,000 distinct CDR3 sequences, around 16% seen once, with around 4% in the top ten. This CDR3 spans 19 amino acids. The germline V gene encodes CDR1 SGHRS and CDR2 YFSETQ. Trimming removed 0 bases from V and 9 bases from J, with 30 bases in between.

The sequence came from a woman in her 30s with Graves' hyperthyroidism. Sequencing was done on a sample of blood. The genes are TRBV5-1 and TRBJ1-2; a possible D gene is TRBD1 (5 bases). CDR3: CASSLGPNRVTGTPASYTF. The CDR3 DNA reads as TGCGCCAGCAGCTTGGGCCCCAACCGAGTTACAGGAACCCCAGCCAGCTACACCTTC.